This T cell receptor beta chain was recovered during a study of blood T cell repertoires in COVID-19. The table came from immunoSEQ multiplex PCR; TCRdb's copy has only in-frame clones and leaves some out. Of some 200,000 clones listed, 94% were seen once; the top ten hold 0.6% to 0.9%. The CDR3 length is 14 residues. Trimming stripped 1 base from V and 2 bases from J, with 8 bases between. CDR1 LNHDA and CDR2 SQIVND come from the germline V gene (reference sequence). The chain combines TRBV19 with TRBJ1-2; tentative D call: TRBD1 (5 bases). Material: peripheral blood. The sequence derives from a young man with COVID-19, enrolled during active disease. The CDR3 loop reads CASSIVGGNYGYTF. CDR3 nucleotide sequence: TGTGCCAGTAGTATAGTCGGGGGAAACTATGGCTACACCTTC. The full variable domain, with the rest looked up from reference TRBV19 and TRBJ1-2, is DGGITQSPKYLFRKEGQNVTLSCEQNLNHDAMYWYRQDPGQGLRLIYYSQIVNDFQKGDIAEGYSVSREKKESFPLTVTSAQKNPTAFYLCASSIVGGNYGYTFGSGTRLTVV.